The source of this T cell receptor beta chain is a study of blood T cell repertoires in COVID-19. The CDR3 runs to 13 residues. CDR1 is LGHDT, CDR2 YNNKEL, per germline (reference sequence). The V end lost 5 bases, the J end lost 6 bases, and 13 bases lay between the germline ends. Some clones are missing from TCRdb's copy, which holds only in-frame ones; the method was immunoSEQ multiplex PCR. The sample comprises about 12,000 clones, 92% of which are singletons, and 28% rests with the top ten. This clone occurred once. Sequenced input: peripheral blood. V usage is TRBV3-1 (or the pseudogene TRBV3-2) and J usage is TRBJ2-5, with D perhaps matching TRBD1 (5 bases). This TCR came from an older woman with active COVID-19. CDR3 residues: CASSYQGSKTQYF. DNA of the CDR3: TGTGCCAGCAGCTACCAGGGTAGCAAGACCCAGTACTTC.